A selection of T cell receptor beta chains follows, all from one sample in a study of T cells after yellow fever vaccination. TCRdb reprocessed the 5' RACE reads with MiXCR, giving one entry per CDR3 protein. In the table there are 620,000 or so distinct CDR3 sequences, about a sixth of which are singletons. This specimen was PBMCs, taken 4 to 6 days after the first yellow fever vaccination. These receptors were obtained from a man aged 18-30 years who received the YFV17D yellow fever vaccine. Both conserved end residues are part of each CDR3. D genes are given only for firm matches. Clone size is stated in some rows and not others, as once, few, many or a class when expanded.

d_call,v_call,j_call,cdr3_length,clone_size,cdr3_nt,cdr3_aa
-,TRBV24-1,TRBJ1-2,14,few,TGTGCCACCAGTGACTCGACAGTGGGCTATGGCTACACCTTC,CATSDSTVGYGYTF
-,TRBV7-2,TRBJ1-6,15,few,TGTGCCAGCAGCTTGCGCGGACAGAATAATTCACCCCTCCACTTT,CASSLRGQNNSPLHF
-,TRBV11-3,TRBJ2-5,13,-,TGTGCCAGCAGCTTTAGAGGGGTTGAGACCCAGTACTTC,CASSFRGVETQYF
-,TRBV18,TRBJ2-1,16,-,TGTGCCAGCTCACCACCTCTTCTCGGTTCCTACAATGAGCAGTTCTTC,CASSPPLLGSYNEQFF
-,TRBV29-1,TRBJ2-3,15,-,TGCAGCGTCGTCCCTCCTGACTGGATCACAGATACGCAGTATTTT,CSVVPPDWITDTQYF
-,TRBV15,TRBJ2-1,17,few,TGTGCCACCAGCAGAGATCGGGGTAGCGGTACCTACAATGAGCAGTTCTTC,CATSRDRGSGTYNEQFF
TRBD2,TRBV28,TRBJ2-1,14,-,TGTGCCAGCACTCCGGGGGGGACCTACAATGAGCAGTTCTTC,CASTPGGTYNEQFF
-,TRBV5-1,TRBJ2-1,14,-,TGCGCCAGCAGCTTGGAGACTAGGGCGATTGAGCAGTTCTTC,CASSLETRAIEQFF
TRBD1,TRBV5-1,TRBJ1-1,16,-,TGCGCCAGCAGCTTGCCCACAGGGGAAGGTGGCACTGAAGCTTTCTTT,CASSLPTGEGGTEAFF
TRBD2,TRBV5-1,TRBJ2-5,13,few,TGCGCCAGCAGCGGGGGGGAAACGGAGACCCAGTACTTC,CASSGGETETQYF
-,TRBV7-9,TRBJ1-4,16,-,TGTGCCAGCAGATGGGCCCCCTACCCAACTAATGAAAAACTGTTTTTT,CASRWAPYPTNEKLFF
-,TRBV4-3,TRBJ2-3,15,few,TGCGCCAGCAGCCAAGATAGAGCTGGCACAGATACGCAGTATTTT,CASSQDRAGTDTQYF
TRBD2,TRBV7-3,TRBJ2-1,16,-,TGTGCCAGCAGCTTAACTCCTAGCGGGGGTGCAAATGAGCAGTTCTTC,CASSLTPSGGANEQFF
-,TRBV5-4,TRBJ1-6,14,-,TGTGCCAGCAGCTTACCGGGGGCTAATTCACCCCTCCACTTT,CASSLPGANSPLHF
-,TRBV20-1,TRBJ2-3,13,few,TGCAGTGCTCTCTACAGAAGCACAGATACGCAGTATTTT,CSALYRSTDTQYF
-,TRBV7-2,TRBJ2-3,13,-,TGTGCCAGCAGCTCTGAGCGCACAGATACGCAGTATTTT,CASSSERTDTQYF
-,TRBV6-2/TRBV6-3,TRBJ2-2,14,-,TGTGCCAGCAGTTACTCGAGGGTGACCGGGGAGCTGTTTTTT,CASSYSRVTGELFF
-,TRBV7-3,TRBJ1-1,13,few,TGTGCCAGCAGCTTAGCGGGGGCTGGTGAAGCTTTCTTT,CASSLAGAGEAFF
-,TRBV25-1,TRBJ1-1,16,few,TGTGCCAGCAGTGCCCCCCTCCCTCCGGGGACACCTGAAGCTTTCTTT,CASSAPLPPGTPEAFF
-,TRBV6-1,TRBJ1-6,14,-,TGTGCCAGCAGTGAAGTCGGTACGGATTCACCCCTCCACTTT,CASSEVGTDSPLHF
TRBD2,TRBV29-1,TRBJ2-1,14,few,TGCAGCGTTAGTCAGACTAGCGGATACAATGAGCAGTTCTTC,CSVSQTSGYNEQFF
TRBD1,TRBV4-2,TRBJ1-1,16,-,TGTGCCAGCAGCCAAGAATGGGCTAGGGTACAGGGGGTGACTTTCTTT,CASSQEWARVQGVTFF
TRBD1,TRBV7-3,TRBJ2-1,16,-,TGTGCCAGCAGCTTTTCAGGGACAGGGAAGTACAATGAGCAGTTCTTC,CASSFSGTGKYNEQFF
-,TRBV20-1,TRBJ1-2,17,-,TGCAGTGCTAGAGAGGGGATCAAGAGAACACCTAACTATGGCTACACCTTC,CSAREGIKRTPNYGYTF
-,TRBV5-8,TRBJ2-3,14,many,TGTGCCAGCAGCACCGGGACTTTCACAGATACGCAGTATTTT,CASSTGTFTDTQYF
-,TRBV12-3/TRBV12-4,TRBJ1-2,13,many,TGTGCCGGAAGAGACCCCTCTAACTATGGCTACACCTTC,CAGRDPSNYGYTF
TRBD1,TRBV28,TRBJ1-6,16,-,TGTGCCAGCAGCAGGGGGGCGCGGTCCTATAATTCACCCCTCCACTTT,CASSRGARSYNSPLHF